This T cell receptor beta chain was obtained from a study of shared clonotypes between healthy human individuals. Study results and caveats: Non-shared clonotypes had lower generation probabilities than clonotypes shared by all four sorted-subset donors. The diversity represented, both genetic and in exposure history, was limited by few donors. A handful of donors showed sharing of 4.5% to 5% of naive CD4 clonotypes.

Remarks on this clone: Its antigen is currently unknown.

The CDR3 covers 12 residues. V was trimmed by 3 bases and J by 1 base, leaving 3 bases between them. Per germline, CDR1 SNHLY and CDR2 FYNNEI. Splitting of CD4+ cells produced CD45RA+ naive and CD45RA-negative memory subsets. The protocol was immunoSEQ multiplex PCR, while the TCRdb copy is restricted to in-frame clones and leaves out a portion. The sample shows over 950,000 clones, 77% of them seen only once. The sample comprised memory CD4+ T cells from PBMCs. Subset: CD45RA-negative fraction. The TCR was taken from a man younger than 30 in good health. Some clones in this sample may be carry-over from other donors' samples. J is TRBJ2-5 and V is TRBV2; D is unresolved. The CDR3 sequence: CASSELQETQYF. CDR3 bases: TGTGCCAGCAGTGAGCTCCAAGAGACCCAGTACTTC.